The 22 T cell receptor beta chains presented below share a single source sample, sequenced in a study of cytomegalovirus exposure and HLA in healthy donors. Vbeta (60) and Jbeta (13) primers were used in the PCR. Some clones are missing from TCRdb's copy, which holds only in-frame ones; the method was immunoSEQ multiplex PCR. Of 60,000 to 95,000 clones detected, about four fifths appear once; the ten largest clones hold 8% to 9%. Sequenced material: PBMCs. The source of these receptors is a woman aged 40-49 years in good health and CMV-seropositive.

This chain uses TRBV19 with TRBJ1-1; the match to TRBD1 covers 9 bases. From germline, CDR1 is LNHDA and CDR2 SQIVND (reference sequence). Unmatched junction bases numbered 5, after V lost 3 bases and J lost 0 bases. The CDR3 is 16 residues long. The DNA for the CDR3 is TGTGCCAGTAGTATTGGACAGGGGAGGGTGAACACTGAAGCTTTCTTT. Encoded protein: CASSIGQGRVNTEAFF. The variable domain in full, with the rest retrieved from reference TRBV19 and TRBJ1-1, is DGGITQSPKYLFRKEGQNVTLSCEQNLNHDAMYWYRQDPGQGLRLIYYSQIVNDFQKGDIAEGYSVSREKKESFPLTVTSAQKNPTAFYLCASSIGQGRVNTEAFFGQGTRLTVV.

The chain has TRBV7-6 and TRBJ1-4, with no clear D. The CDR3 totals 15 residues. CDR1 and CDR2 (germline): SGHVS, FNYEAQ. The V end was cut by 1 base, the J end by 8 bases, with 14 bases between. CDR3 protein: CASSLGPGFGEKLFF. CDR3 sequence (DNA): TGTGCCAGCAGCTTAGGACCCGGGTTCGGCGAAAAACTGTTTTTT.

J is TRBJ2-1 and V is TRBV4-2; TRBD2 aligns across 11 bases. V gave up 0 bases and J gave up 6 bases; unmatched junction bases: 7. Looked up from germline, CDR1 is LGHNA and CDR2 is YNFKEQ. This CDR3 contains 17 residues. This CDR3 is CASSQERALAGGNEQFF. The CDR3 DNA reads TGTGCCAGCAGCCAAGAAAGGGCCCTAGCGGGGGGCAATGAGCAGTTCTTC.

CDR3 sequence (DNA): TGTGCCAGCAGCTTTACCGGGACAGCAAACTATGGCTACACCTTC. It encodes CASSFTGTANYGYTF. The V call is TRBV7-9, the J call TRBJ1-2; 7 bases fit TRBD1. CDR1 SEHNR and CDR2 FQNEAQ come from the germline V gene (reference sequence). CDR3 length: 15 residues. After removal of 3 bases from V and 2 bases from J, the junction contained 6 bases not matched to a gene.

The CDR3 sequence is CASSMGQGAWETQYF. As DNA, the CDR3 is TGTGCCAGTAGTATGGGACAGGGGGCGTGGGAGACCCAGTACTTC. The chain joins TRBV19 to TRBJ2-5; 12 nucleotides match TRBD1. Germline trimming cut 3 bases from V and 5 bases from J; bases unmatched to any gene: 4. The CDR3 totals 15 residues. Germline CDR1 reads LNHDA; CDR2 reads SQIVND (reference sequence). The variable domain in full, with the rest retrieved from reference TRBV19 and TRBJ2-5, is DGGITQSPKYLFRKEGQNVTLSCEQNLNHDAMYWYRQDPGQGLRLIYYSQIVNDFQKGDIAEGYSVSREKKESFPLTVTSAQKNPTAFYLCASSMGQGAWETQYFGPGTRLLVL.

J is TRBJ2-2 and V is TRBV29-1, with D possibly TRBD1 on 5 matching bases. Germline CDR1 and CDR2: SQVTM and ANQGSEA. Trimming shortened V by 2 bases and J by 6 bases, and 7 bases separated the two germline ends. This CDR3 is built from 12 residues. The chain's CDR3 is CSVEWGPGELFF. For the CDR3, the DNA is TGCAGCGTTGAATGGGGCCCCGGGGAGCTGTTTTTT.

The CDR3 reads CASSQGVGGELFF. Here the CDR3 DNA reads TGTGCCAGTTCACAGGGGGTCGGCGGGGAGCTGTTTTTT. This sequence joins TRBV19 and TRBJ2-2, with 8 bases that match TRBD1. The germline gives CDR1 LNHDA, CDR2 SQIVND (reference sequence). This CDR3 has 13 residues. Trimming cost V 8 bases and J 7 bases; bases outside gene matches: 6.

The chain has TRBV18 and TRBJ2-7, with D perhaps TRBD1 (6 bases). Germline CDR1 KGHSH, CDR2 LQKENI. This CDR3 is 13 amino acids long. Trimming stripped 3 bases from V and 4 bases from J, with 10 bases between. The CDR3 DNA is TGTGCCAGCTCACCCCCGGGGACATACGAGCAGTACTTC. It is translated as CASSPPGTYEQYF.

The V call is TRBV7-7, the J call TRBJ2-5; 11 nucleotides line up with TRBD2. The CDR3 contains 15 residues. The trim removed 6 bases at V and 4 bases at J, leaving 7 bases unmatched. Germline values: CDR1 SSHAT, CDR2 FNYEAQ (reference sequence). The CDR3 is CASSSTSGEIETQYF. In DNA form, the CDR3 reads TGTGCCAGCAGTTCGACTAGCGGGGAGATAGAGACCCAGTACTTC.

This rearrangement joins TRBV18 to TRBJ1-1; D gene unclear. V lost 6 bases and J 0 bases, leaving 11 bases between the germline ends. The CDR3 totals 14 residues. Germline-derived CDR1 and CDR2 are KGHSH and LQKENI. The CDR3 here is CASSEDRLNTEAFF. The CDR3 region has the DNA TGTGCCAGCTCGGAGGACCGACTGAACACTGAAGCTTTCTTT.

The DNA for the CDR3 is TGTGCCAGCAGCTTAGGAGGGGGCTTCTCCACAGATACGCAGTATTTT. The encoded protein is CASSLGGGFSTDTQYF. The chain recombines TRBV5-5 with TRBJ2-3; possible D gene TRBD1, 7 bases. Trimming removed 2 bases from V and 2 bases from J, with 15 bases in between. From germline, CDR1 is SGHKS and CDR2 YYEKEE (reference sequence). The CDR3 contains 16 residues.

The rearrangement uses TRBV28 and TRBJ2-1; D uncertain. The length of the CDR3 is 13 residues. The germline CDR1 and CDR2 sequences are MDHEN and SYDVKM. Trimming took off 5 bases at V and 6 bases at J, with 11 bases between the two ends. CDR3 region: CASSPLEINEQFF. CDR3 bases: TGTGCCAGCAGTCCCTTAGAGATCAATGAGCAGTTCTTC. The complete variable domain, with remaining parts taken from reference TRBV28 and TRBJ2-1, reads DVKVTQSSRYLVKRTGEKVFLECVQDMDHENMFWYRQDPGLGLRLIYFSYDVKMKEKGDIPEGYSVSREKKERFSLILESASTNQTSMYLCASSPLEINEQFFGPGTRLTVL.

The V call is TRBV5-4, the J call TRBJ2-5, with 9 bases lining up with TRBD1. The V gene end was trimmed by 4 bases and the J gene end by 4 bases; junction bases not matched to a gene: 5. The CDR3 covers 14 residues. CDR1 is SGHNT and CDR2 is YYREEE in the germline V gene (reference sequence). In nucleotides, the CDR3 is TGTGCCAGCAGCCAACAGGGGGCAACAGAGACCCAGTACTTC. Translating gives CASSQQGATETQYF.

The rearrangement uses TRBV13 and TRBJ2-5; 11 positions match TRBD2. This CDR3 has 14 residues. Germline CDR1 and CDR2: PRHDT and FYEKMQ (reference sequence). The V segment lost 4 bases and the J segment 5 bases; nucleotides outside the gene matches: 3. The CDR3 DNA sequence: TGTGCCAGCAGCTCTTTAGCGGGGGGGGAGACCCAGTACTTC. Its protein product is CASSSLAGGETQYF.

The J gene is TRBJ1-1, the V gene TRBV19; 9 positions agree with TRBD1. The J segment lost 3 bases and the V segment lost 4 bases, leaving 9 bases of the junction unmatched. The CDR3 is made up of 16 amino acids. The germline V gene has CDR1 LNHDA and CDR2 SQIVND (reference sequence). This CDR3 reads CASSRGQGWEDTEAFF. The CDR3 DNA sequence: TGTGCCAGTAGTAGGGGACAGGGCTGGGAGGACACTGAAGCTTTCTTT.

The CDR3 loop reads CASSPGTGGALETQYF. In DNA, the CDR3 is TGTGCCAGCAGCCCCGGGACAGGGGGCGCTTTGGAGACCCAGTACTTC. The chain carries TRBV11-3 and TRBJ2-5, with 12 nucleotides matching TRBD1. CDR1 is SGHNT and CDR2 is YENEEA in the germline V gene. The CDR3 contains 16 residues. V gave up 5 bases and J gave up 5 bases; unmatched junction bases: 9.

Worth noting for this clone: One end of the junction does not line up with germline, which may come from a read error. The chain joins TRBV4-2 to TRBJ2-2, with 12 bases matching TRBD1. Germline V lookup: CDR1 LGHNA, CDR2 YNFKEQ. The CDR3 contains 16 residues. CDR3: CAGSQGQGAKGGELFF. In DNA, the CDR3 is TGTGCCGGCAGCCAGGGACAGGGGGCTAAGGGCGGGGAGCTGTTTTTT.

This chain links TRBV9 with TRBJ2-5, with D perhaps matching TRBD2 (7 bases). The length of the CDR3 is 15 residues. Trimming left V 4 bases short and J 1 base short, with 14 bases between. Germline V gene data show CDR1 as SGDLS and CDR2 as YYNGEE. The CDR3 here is CASSFLGGLQETQYF. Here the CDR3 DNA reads TGTGCCAGCAGCTTCCTCGGGGGGCTCCAAGAGACCCAGTACTTC.

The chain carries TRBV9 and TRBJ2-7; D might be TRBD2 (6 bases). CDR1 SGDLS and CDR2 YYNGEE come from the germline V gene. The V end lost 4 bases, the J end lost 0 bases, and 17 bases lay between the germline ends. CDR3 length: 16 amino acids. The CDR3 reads CASSPRGSGYSYEQYF. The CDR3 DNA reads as TGTGCCAGCAGCCCCCGGGGGAGCGGGTACTCCTACGAGCAGTACTTC.

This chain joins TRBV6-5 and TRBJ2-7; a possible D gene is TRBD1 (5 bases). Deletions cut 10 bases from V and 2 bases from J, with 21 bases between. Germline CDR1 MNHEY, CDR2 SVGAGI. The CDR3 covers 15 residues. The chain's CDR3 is CATAERRGFTYEQYF. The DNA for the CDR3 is TGTGCCACCGCGGAAAGAAGGGGCTTCACCTACGAGCAGTACTTC.

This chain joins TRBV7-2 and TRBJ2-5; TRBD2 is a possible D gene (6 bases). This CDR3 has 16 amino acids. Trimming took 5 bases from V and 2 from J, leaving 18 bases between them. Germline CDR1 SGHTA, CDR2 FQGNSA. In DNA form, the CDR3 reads TGTGCCAGCAGCCGAACCGGCGGGGCGGGTCAAGAGACCCAGTACTTC. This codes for CASSRTGGAGQETQYF.

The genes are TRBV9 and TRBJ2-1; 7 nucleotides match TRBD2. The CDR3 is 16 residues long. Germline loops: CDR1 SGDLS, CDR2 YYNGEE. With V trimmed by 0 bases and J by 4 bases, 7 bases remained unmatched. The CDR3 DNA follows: TGTGCCAGCAGCGTAGCTGGGGGGGGAGGATACAATGAGCAGTTCTTC. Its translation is CASSVAGGGGYNEQFF.